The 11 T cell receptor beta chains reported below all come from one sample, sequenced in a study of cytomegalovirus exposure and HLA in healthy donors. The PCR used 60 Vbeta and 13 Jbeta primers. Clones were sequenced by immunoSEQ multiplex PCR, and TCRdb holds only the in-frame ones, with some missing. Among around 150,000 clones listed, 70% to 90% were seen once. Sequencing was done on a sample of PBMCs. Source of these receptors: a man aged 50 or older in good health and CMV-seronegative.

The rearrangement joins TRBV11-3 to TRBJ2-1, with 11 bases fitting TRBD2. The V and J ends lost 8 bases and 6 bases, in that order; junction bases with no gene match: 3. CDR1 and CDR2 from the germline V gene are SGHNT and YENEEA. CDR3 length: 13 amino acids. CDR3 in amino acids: CASGLAGGNEQFF. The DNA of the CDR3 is TGTGCCAGCGGGCTAGCGGGGGGCAATGAGCAGTTCTTC. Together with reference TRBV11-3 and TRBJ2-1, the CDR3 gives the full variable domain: EAGVVQSPRYKIIEKKQPVAFWCNPISGHNTLYWYLQNLGQGPELLIRYENEEAVDDSQLPKDRFSAERLKGVDSTLKIQPAELGDSAVYLCASGLAGGNEQFFGPGTRLTVL.

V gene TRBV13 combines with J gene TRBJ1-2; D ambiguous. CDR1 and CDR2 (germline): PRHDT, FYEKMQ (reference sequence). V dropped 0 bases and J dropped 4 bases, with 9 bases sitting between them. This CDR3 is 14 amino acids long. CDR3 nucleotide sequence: TGTGCCAGCAGCTTAGGCAACCCAGGCTATGGCTACACCTTC. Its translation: CASSLGNPGYGYTF.

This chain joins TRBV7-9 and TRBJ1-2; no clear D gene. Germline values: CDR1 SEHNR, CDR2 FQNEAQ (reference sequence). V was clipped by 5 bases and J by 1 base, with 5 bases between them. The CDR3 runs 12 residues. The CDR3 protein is CASSRINYGYTF. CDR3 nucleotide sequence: TGTGCCAGCAGCCGTATTAACTATGGCTACACCTTC. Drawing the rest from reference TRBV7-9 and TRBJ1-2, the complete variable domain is DTGVSQNPRHKITKRGQNVTFRCDPISEHNRLYWYRQTLGQGPEFLTYFQNEAQLEKSRLLSDRFSAERPKGSFSTLEIQRTEQGDSAMYLCASSRINYGYTFGSGTRLTVV.

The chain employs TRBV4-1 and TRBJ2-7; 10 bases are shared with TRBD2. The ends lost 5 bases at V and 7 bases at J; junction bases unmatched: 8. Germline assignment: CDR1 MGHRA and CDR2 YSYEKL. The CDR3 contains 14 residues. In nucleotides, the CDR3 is TGCGCCAGCAGCTACCTAGCGGGAGTGGAAGAGCAGTACTTC. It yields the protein CASSYLAGVEEQYF.

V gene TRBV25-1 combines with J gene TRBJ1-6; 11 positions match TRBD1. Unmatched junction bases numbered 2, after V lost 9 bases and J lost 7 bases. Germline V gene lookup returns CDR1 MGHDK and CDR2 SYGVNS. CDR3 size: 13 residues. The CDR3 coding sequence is TGTGCCAGTGGGACAGGGGGAAATTCACCCCTCCACTTT. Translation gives CASGTGGNSPLHF.

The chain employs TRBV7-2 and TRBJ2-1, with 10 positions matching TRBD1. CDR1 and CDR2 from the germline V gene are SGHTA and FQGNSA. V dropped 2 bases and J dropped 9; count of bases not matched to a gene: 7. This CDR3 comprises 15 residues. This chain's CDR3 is CASSLSKGQGSEQFF. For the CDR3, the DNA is TGTGCCAGCAGCTTATCGAAGGGACAGGGGAGTGAGCAGTTCTTC.

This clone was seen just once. CDR3 DNA: TGTGCCAGCAGCGTGACGTACGGACTAGCGGGAAGCACCGGGGAGCTGTTTTTT. Translation gives CASSVTYGLAGSTGELFF. This chain uses TRBV9 with TRBJ2-2; 12 bases are a match to TRBD2. The V gene's germline CDR1 is SGDLS and CDR2 YYNGEE. The CDR3 has 18 residues. V trimming: 2 bases; J trimming: 4 bases; junction bases outside the gene matches: 9. The complete variable domain, with remaining parts taken from reference TRBV9 and TRBJ2-2, reads DSGVTQTPKHLITATGQRVTLRCSPRSGDLSVYWYQQSLDQGLQFLIQYYNGEERAKGNILERFSAQQFPDLHSELNLSSLELGDSALYFCASSVTYGLAGSTGELFFGEGSRLTVL.

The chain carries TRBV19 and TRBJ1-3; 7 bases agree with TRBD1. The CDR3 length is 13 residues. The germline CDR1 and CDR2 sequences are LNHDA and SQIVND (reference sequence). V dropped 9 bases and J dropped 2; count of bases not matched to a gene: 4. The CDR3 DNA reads TGTGCCAGCGACAGGGCCCCTGGAAACACCATATATTTT. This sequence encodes CASDRAPGNTIYF.

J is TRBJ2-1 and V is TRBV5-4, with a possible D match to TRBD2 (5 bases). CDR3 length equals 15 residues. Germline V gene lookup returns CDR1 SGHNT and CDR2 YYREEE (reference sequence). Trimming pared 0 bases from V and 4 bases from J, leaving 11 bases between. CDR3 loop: CASSLAAGLYNEQFF. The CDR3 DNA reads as TGTGCCAGCAGCTTGGCCGCCGGACTGTACAATGAGCAGTTCTTC.

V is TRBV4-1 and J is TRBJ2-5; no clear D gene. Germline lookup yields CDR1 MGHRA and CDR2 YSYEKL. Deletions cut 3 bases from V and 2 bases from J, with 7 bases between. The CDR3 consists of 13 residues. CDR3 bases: TGCGCCAGCAGCCAGGGCAGACAAGAGACCCAGTACTTC. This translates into CASSQGRQETQYF.

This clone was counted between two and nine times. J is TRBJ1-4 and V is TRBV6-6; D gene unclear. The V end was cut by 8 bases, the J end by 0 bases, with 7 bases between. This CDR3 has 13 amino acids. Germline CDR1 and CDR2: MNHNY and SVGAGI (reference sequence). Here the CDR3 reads CASGEPTNEKLFF. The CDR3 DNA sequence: TGTGCCAGCGGAGAACCAACTAATGAAAAACTGTTTTTT.